The 19 T cell receptor beta chains in this list originate from one sample, sequenced in a study of T cell changes during pregnancy in multiple sclerosis. Produced via immunoSEQ multiplex PCR; TCRdb's table is partial and in-frame only. The data contain 55,000 or so clones, approximately 90% of them seen just once; the ten biggest clones take up 0.45% to 0.75%. This specimen consisted of CD4+ T cells from peripheral blood mononuclear cells, obtained in the first trimester of pregnancy. The receptor set was obtained from a female donor with multiple sclerosis, enrolled in a pregnancy study.

Written as DNA, the CDR3 is TGTGCCAGCAGTTACAGGGCCCGTCGTTTTGGAAACACCATATATTTT. Translating it yields CASSYRARRFGNTIYF. The chain has TRBV28 and TRBJ1-3, with D tentatively TRBD1 (6 bases). Germline values: CDR1 MDHEN, CDR2 SYDVKM. This CDR3 is 16 amino acids long. V dropped 4 bases and J dropped 3 bases, with 16 bases sitting between them.

V gene TRBV7-9 combines with J gene TRBJ1-1; TRBD1 aligns across 9 bases. The V gene's germline CDR1 is SEHNR and CDR2 FQNEAQ (reference sequence). J was trimmed by 0 bases and V by 5 bases; bases with no gene match: 10. The CDR3 spans 17 residues. The CDR3 nucleotides read TGTGCCAGCAGCCCAATGCCGGGACAGGGAATGAACACTGAAGCTTTCTTT. It is translated as CASSPMPGQGMNTEAFF.

The CDR3 bases are TGTGCCAGCAGACGGACTAGCGGGGTCTACGAGCAGTACTTC. Its protein is CASRRTSGVYEQYF. The chain carries TRBV27 and TRBJ2-7; 12 bases line up with TRBD2. This CDR3 is built from 14 residues. Germline CDR1 reads MNHEY; CDR2 reads SMNVEV (reference sequence). The V gene end was trimmed by 6 bases and the J gene end by 3 bases; junction bases not matched to a gene: 3.

V and J are TRBV15 and TRBJ2-3, with TRBD2 matching 11 bases. The germline V gene has CDR1 LNHNV and CDR2 YYDKDF (reference sequence). The V and J ends lost 0 bases and 5 bases, in that order; junction bases with no gene match: 4. The CDR3 extends over 16 amino acids. In DNA, the CDR3 is TGTGCCACCAGCAGAGAGCTAGCGGGAGGAGGAGATACGCAGTATTTT. Its protein product is CATSRELAGGGDTQYF.

Written as DNA, the CDR3 is TGTGCCAGCAGTCCCGCCCGGAGGGGACAGGGAAGGTTAGGTCAGCCCCAGCATTTT. It encodes CASSPARRGQGRLGQPQHF. The chain links TRBV27 to TRBJ1-5, with 9 nucleotides matching TRBD1. CDR1 is MNHEY, CDR2 SMNVEV, per germline (reference sequence). V lost 5 bases, J lost 6 bases, and 20 bases stayed unmatched. This CDR3 has 19 residues.

The chain joins TRBV5-1 to TRBJ2-1, with a weak D call TRBD2 (6 bases). The V end was cut by 4 bases, the J end by 9 bases, with 14 bases between. The germline CDR1 and CDR2 sequences are SGHRS and YFSETQ. The CDR3 has 13 amino acids. In nucleotides, the CDR3 is TGCGCCAGCAGCACTGGAGGGGTTCGTGAGCAGTTCTTC. It yields the protein CASSTGGVREQFF.

This sequence joins TRBV4-2 and TRBJ1-1; possible D gene TRBD1, 6 bases. The V gene's germline CDR1 is LGHNA and CDR2 YNFKEQ. The CDR3 consists of 15 residues. Trimming removed 1 base at V and 8 bases at J, with 17 bases between. Here the CDR3 DNA reads TGTGCCAGCAGCCAAGGGGGACTACGGGGGGCCGAAGCTTTCTTT. This codes for CASSQGGLRGAEAFF.

This chain links TRBV7-3 with TRBJ2-3; D might be TRBD2 (6 bases). The germline CDR1 and CDR2 sequences are SGHTA and FQGTGA. Deletions cut 2 bases from V and 12 bases from J, with 9 bases between. This CDR3 contains 11 residues. CDR3 DNA sequence: TGTGCCAGCAGCTTAGGCGGGGCTCAGTATTTT. It encodes CASSLGGAQYF.

The chain uses TRBV30 and TRBJ1-1; D call uncertain. This CDR3 comprises 13 residues. Germline CDR1 is GTSNPN and CDR2 is SVGIG (reference sequence). V lost 5 bases and J 1 base, leaving 11 bases between the germline ends. CDR3 residues: CAWHPRRNTEAFF. CDR3 coding DNA: TGTGCCTGGCACCCTAGGCGGAACACTGAAGCTTTCTTT.

The chain employs TRBV19 and TRBJ1-1; 8 bases are shared with TRBD1. The trim removed 7 bases at V and 5 bases at J, leaving 6 bases unmatched. The CDR3 runs to 13 residues. CDR1 and CDR2 (germline): LNHDA, SQIVND (reference sequence). CDR3 sequence reads: CASIRTGRTEAFF. The CDR3 DNA is TGTGCCAGTATCCGGACAGGGAGAACTGAAGCTTTCTTT. Together with reference TRBV19 and TRBJ1-1, the CDR3 gives the full variable domain: DGGITQSPKYLFRKEGQNVTLSCEQNLNHDAMYWYRQDPGQGLRLIYYSQIVNDFQKGDIAEGYSVSREKKESFPLTVTSAQKNPTAFYLCASIRTGRTEAFFGQGTRLTVV.

The chain carries TRBV7-2 and TRBJ1-2; TRBD1 matches at 7 bases. CDR1 is SGHTA and CDR2 is FQGNSA in the germline V gene. V dropped 5 bases and J dropped 8; count of bases not matched to a gene: 14. The CDR3 has 15 amino acids. The CDR3 DNA is TGTGCCAGCAGCGCGCGGGACAGAGGGTCCGGAGGCTACACCTTC. It translates to CASSARDRGSGGYTF.

This sequence joins TRBV4-1 and TRBJ1-4; 7 bases are a match to TRBD1. Trimming cost V 5 bases and J 4 bases; bases outside gene matches: 7. Per the germline V gene, CDR1 is MGHRA and CDR2 is YSYEKL. This CDR3 has 15 amino acids. The CDR3, as DNA: TGCGCCAGCAGCGTCCGACAGGGCGGTAATGAAAAACTGTTTTTT. Translation gives CASSVRQGGNEKLFF.

This clone came up once. J is TRBJ2-3 and V is TRBV6-5, with 7 bases aligning to TRBD2. The CDR3 sequence is 16 residues long. Losses at the gene ends were 0 bases for V and 1 base for J; bases not matched to a gene: 4. Germline loops: CDR1 MNHEY, CDR2 SVGAGI. The CDR3 nucleotides read TGTGCCAGCAGTTACTCGTATGGGGGGGGCACAGATACGCAGTATTTT. Translating gives CASSYSYGGGTDTQYF.

The genes are TRBV5-1 and TRBJ2-7; TRBD2 matches 7 bases. V trimming: 0 bases; J trimming: 5 bases; junction bases outside the gene matches: 5. The CDR3 length is 14 residues. Germline CDR1 and CDR2: SGHRS and YFSETQ. CDR3 region: CASSLETSRHEQYF. The CDR3, as DNA: TGCGCCAGCAGCTTGGAGACTAGCCGACACGAGCAGTACTTC.

The rearrangement links TRBV7-9 to TRBJ1-1; 9 nucleotides line up with TRBD1. With 4 bases clipped from V and 6 bases from J, the junction kept 12 bases outside the gene matches. The CDR3 contains 16 residues. Germline CDR1 SEHNR, CDR2 FQNEAQ (reference sequence). The CDR3 protein is CASSSVDGTGWPEAFF. The CDR3 region has the DNA TGTGCCAGCAGCTCAGTGGACGGGACAGGGTGGCCTGAAGCTTTCTTT.

The J gene is TRBJ1-3, the V gene TRBV9; D not certain. Trimming shortened V by 0 bases and J by 0 bases, and 7 bases separated the two germline ends. Germline CDR1 reads SGDLS; CDR2 reads YYNGEE. The CDR3 is 15 amino acids. The CDR3 protein is CASSVASGSGNTIYF. Written as DNA, the CDR3 is TGTGCCAGCAGCGTAGCTTCGGGCTCTGGAAACACCATATATTTT.

The genes are TRBV10-3 and TRBJ2-2; 11 bases align to TRBD2. The CDR3 extends over 15 amino acids. Germline trimming cut 6 bases from V and 1 base from J; bases unmatched to any gene: 1. Germline V gives CDR1 ENHRY, CDR2 SYGVKD. The CDR3 DNA sequence: TGTGCCATCAGACTAGCGGGAGTGAACACCGGGGAGCTGTTTTTT. Translating gives CAIRLAGVNTGELFF.

The chain couples TRBV19 to TRBJ2-3, with D perhaps matching TRBD1 (7 bases). CDR1 LNHDA and CDR2 SQIVND come from the germline V gene (reference sequence). The V end was cut by 2 bases, the J end by 7 bases, with 19 bases between. The CDR3 has 16 amino acids. The CDR3 coding sequence is TGTGCCAGTAGTATAATTCTGGGACAGCGGACTAATACGCAGTATTTT. It specifies CASSIILGQRTNTQYF.

The chain joins TRBV15 to TRBJ2-5, with D possibly TRBD2 on 5 matching bases. CDR3 length: 16 residues. Trimming removed 0 bases from V and 1 base from J, with 12 bases in between. Looked up from germline, CDR1 is LNHNV and CDR2 is YYDKDF (reference sequence). CDR3 protein: CATSRDPADFQETQYF. DNA of the CDR3: TGTGCCACCAGCAGAGACCCCGCGGACTTCCAAGAGACCCAGTACTTC.